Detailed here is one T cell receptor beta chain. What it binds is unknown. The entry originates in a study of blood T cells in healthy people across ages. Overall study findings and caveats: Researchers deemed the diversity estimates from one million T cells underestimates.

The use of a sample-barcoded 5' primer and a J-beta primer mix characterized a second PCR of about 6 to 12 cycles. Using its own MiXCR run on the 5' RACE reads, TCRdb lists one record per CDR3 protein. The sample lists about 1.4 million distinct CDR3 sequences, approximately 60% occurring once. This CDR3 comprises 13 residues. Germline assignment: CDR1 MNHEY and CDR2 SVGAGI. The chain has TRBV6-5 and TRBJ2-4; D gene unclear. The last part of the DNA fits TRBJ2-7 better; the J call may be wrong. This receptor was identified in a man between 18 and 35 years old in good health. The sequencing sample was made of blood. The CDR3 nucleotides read TGTGCCATTTGGGCCATCCCTACGTACGAGCAGTACTTC. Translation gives CAIWAIPTYEQYF.